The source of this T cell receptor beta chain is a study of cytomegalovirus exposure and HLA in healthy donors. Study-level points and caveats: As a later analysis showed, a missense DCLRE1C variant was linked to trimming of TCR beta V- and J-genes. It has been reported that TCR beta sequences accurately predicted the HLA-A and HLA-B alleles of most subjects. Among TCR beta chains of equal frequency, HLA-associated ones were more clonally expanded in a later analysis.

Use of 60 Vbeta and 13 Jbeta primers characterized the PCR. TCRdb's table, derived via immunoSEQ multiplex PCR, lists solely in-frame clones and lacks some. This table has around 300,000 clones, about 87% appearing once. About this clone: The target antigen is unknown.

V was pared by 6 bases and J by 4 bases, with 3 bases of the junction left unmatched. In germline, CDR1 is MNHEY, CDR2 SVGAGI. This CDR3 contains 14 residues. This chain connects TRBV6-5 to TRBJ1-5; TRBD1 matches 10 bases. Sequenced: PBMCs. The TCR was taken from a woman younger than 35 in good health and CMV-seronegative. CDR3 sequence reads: CASRRTGGNQPQHF. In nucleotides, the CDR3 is TGTGCCAGCAGAAGGACAGGGGGAAATCAGCCCCAGCATTTT.